Given below is one T cell receptor (beta chain) in context. The sample comes from a study of blood T cell repertoires in COVID-19. Across the study: The origin of the acute and convalescent COVID-19 samples was the United States, Italy and Spain.

The V gene's germline CDR1 is KGHSH and CDR2 LQKENI. The length of the CDR3 is 16 residues. The ends were cut back, 1 base at V and 2 bases at J, with 9 bases in the middle. TCRdb's table, derived via immunoSEQ multiplex PCR, lists solely in-frame clones and lacks some. The sample yields approximately 230,000 clones, under 90% seen once. Participants spanned ages about 18 to 89 years and resided in around 25 US areas. For recovered donors of Cohort 3, there were two negative PCRs, clearance, or symptom resolution. The receptor was isolated from a man aged 18 to 29 who had recovered from COVID-19. The sequencing input was PBMCs or T cells enriched from blood (not recorded which). J is TRBJ2-6 and V is TRBV18; D may be TRBD1 (5 bases). The CDR3 region has the DNA TGTGCCAGCTCACCACAGCAGGGAACTGGGGCCAACGTCCTGACTTTC. As protein: CASSPQQGTGANVLTF. The full variable domain, with the rest looked up from reference TRBV18 and TRBJ2-6, is NAGVMQNPRHLVRRRGQEARLRCSPMKGHSHVYWYRQLPEEGLKFMVYLQKENIIDESGMPKERFSAEFPKEGPSILRIQQVVRGDSAAYFCASSPQQGTGANVLTFGAGSRLTVL.